The present T cell receptor beta chain was sequenced within a study of T cell repertoires in cytomegalovirus infection. Study-wide background: Public signatures in TCR beta pointed to CMV infection and matching HLA type. Whole-study results and caveats: Dominant in the ex vivo response were TCR beta clonotypes restricted by HLA-C and specific for CMV. The cumulative frequency of public TCR beta families distinguished individuals who carried CMV together with the relevant HLA.

This clonotype was recorded a few times. Its antigen is as yet unknown. From germline, CDR1 is LNHDA and CDR2 SQIVND (reference sequence). The length of the CDR3 is 15 residues. Trimming shortened V by 3 bases and J by 0 bases, and 8 bases separated the two germline ends. TCRdb used MiXCR to reprocess the reads, holding one entry per CDR3 protein. The sample records 300,000 to 400,000 distinct CDR3 sequences, roughly 25% being singletons. Sequenced material: cultured PBMCs, taken from culture after CMV antigen stimulation. V and J are TRBV19 and TRBJ1-4; D uncertain. This TCR came from a human donor in good health (CMV status not recorded). Some clones in this sample may be carry-over from other donors' samples. The DNA for the CDR3 is TGTGCCAGTAGTATGCCGGCCGCAACTAATGAAAAACTGTTTTTT. As protein: CASSMPAATNEKLFF.